This T cell receptor (beta chain) derives from a study of shared clonotypes between healthy human individuals. Ten immunoSEQ deep assay plates were used to sequence unsorted PBMC DNA. Measured with immunoSEQ multiplex PCR; TCRdb has only the in-frame clones, and not every one. The sample records around 500,000 clones, over 75% being singletons. Without sorting, samples used tens of millions of PBMCs for genomic DNA. The sample consisted of PBMCs. The receptor comes from a woman aged 40-49 years in good health. Some clones in this sample may be carry-over from other donors' samples.

In DNA form, the CDR3 reads TGTGCCAGCAGGCCGAACACCGGGGAGCTGTTTTTT. It is translated as CASRPNTGELFF. The chain combines TRBV7-9 with TRBJ2-2; D not resolved. Trimming removed 6 bases from V and 0 bases from J, with 2 bases in between. This CDR3 comprises 12 residues. Germline-derived CDR1 and CDR2 are SEHNR and FQNEAQ (reference sequence).